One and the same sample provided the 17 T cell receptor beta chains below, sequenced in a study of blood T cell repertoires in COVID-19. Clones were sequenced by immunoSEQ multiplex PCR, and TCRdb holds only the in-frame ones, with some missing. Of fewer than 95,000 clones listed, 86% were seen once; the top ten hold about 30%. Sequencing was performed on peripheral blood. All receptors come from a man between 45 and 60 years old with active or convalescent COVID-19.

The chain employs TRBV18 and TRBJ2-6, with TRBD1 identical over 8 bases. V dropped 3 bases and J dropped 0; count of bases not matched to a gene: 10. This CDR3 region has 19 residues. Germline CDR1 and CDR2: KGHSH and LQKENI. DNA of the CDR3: TGTGCCAGCTCACCGGGACAGGCGCCCGCAGTCTCTGGGGCCAACGTCCTGACTTTC. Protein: CASSPGQAPAVSGANVLTF. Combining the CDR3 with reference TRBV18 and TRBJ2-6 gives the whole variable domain NAGVMQNPRHLVRRRGQEARLRCSPMKGHSHVYWYRQLPEEGLKFMVYLQKENIIDESGMPKERFSAEFPKEGPSILRIQQVVRGDSAAYFCASSPGQAPAVSGANVLTFGAGSRLTVL.

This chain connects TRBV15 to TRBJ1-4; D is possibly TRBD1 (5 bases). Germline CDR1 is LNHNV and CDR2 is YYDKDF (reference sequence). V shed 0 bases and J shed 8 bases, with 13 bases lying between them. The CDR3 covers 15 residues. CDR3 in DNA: TGTGCCACCAGCAGAGATTGGGGCATTGCAGAAAAACTGTTTTTT. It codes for CATSRDWGIAEKLFF.

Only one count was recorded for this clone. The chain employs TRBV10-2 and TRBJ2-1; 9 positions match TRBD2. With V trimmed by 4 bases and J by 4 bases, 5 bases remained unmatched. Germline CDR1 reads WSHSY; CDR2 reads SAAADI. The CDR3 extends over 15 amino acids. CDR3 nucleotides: TGCGCCAGCAGTGGCGGTAGCGGGGGTTACAATGAGCAGTTCTTC. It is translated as CASSGGSGGYNEQFF.

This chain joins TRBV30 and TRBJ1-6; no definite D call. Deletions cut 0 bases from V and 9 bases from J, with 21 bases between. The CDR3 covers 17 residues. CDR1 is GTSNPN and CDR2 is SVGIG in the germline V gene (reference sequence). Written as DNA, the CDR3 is TGTGCCTGGAGTGTACTGAGCCCTCGACTAGTGGGTTCACCCCTCCACTTT. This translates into CAWSVLSPRLVGSPLHF. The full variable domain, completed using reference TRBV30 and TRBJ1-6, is SQTIHQWPATLVQPVGSPLSLECTVEGTSNPNLYWYRQAAGRGLQLLFYSVGIGQISSEVPQNLSASRPQDRQFILSSKKLLLSDSGFYLCAWSVLSPRLVGSPLHFGNGTRLTVT.

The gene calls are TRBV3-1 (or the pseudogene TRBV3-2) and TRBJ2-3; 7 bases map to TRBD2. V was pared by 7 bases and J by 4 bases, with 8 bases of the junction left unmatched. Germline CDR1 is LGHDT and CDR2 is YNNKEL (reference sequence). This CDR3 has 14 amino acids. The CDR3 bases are TGTGCCAGCACCGGACGCGCGGGGGCAGATACGCAGTATTTT. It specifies CASTGRAGADTQYF.

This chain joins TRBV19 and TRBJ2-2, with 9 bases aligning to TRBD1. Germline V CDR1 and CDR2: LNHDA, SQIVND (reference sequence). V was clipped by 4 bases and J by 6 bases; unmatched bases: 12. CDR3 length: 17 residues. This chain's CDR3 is CASSRRRDRAFAGELFF. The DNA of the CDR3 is TGTGCCAGTAGTAGGCGCCGGGACAGGGCATTCGCCGGGGAGCTGTTTTTT.

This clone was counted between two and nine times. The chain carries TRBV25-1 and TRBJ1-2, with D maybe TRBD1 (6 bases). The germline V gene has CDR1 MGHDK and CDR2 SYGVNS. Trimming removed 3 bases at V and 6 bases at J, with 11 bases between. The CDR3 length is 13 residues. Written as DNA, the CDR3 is TGTGCCAGCAGTGATTGGCAGGGGAATGGCTACACCTTC. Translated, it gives CASSDWQGNGYTF.

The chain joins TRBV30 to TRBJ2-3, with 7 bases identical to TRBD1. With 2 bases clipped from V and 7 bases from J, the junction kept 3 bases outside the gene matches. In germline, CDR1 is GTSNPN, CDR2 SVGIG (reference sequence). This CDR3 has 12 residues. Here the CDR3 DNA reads TGTGCCTGGAGTAAACAGGGGTATACGCAGTATTTT. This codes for CAWSKQGYTQYF.

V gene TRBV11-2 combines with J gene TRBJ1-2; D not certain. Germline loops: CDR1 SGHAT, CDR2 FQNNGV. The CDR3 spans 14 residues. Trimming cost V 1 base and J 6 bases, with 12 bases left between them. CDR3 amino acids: CASSLARVPDGYTF. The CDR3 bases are TGTGCCAGCAGCTTAGCGCGGGTCCCTGATGGCTACACCTTC.

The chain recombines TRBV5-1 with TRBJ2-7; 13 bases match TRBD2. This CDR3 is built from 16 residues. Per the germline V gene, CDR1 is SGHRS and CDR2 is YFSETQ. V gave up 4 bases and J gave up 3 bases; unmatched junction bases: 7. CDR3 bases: TGCGCCAGCAGCCAAAGGACTAGCGGGAGATTCTACGAGCAGTACTTC. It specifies CASSQRTSGRFYEQYF.

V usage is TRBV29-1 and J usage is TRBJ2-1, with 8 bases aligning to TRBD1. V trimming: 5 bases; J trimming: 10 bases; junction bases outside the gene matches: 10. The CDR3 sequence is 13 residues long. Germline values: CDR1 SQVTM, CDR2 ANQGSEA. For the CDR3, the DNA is TGCAGCGTTCTGTACAGGGGGTTGCGGGAGCAGTTCTTC. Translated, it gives CSVLYRGLREQFF.

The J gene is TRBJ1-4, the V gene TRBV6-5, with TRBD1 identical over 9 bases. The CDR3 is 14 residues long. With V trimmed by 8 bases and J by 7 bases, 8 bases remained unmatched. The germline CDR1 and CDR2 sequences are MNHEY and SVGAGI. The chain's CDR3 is CASRDRALFEKLFF. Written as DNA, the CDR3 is TGTGCCAGCCGGGACAGGGCGTTGTTTGAAAAACTGTTTTTT.

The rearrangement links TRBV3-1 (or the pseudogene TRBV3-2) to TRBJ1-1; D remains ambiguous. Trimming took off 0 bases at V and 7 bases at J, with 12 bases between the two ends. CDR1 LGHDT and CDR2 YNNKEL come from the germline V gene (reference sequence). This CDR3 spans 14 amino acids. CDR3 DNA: TGTGCCAGCAGCCAAGATCCCTCGTCAGGTGAAGCTTTCTTT. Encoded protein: CASSQDPSSGEAFF.

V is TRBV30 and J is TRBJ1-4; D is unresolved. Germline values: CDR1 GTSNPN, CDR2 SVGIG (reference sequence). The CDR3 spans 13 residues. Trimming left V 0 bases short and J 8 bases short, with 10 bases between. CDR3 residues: CAWSVVRGEKLFF. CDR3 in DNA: TGTGCCTGGAGTGTGGTCCGGGGAGAAAAACTGTTTTTT.

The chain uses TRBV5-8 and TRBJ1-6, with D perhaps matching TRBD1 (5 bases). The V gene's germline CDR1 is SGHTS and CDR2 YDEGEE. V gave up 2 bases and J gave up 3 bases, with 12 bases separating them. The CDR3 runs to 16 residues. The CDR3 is CASSFTGTNYNSPLHF. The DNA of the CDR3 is TGTGCCAGCAGCTTCACCGGGACTAACTATAATTCACCCCTCCACTTT. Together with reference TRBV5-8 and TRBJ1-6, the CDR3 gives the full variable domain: EAGVTQSPTHLIKTRGQQATLRCSPISGHTSVYWYQQALGLGLQFLLWYDEGEERNRGNFPPRFSGRQFPNYSSELNVNALELEDSALYLCASSFTGTNYNSPLHFGNGTRLTVT.

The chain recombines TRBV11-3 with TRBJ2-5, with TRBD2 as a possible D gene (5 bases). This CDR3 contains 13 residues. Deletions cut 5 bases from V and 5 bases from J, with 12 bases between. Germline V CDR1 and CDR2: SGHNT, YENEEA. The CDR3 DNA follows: TGTGCCAGCAGCCTAGGGTCGGGGGAGACCCAGTACTTC. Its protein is CASSLGSGETQYF.

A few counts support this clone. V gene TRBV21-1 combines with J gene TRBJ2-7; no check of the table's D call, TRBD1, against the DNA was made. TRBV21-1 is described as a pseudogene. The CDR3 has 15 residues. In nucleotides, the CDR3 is TGTGCCAGCAGCATTCTTCGGGACAGGGGGCGCGAGCAGTACTTC. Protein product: CASSILRDRGREQYF.